The clone carrying this T cell receptor beta chain was counted ten times or more. The target antigen is unknown. The record originates from a study of regulatory T cells in long-lasting Graves disease. Broader study findings: Sharing of public clonotypes was greater in persistent patients (under 3,000) than in new patients (around 890). Persistent disease preferred TRBV28, TRBJ1-2 and TRBJ2-5; new disease, TRBV20-1 and TRBJ2-1. Blood alone, not thyroid tissue, was studied.

Arm-PCR of CDR3 regions and iRepertoire HTBI primers were used to build TCR beta libraries. MiXCR, run by TCRdb on the multiplex PCR reads, gives a single entry per CDR3 protein. Found here are about 470,000 distinct CDR3 sequences, around 21% of them singletons; the top ten hold over 7.5%. Time point given: persistent/refractory GD, antithyroid drugs over 5 years with positive TRAb. There was RNA extracted from PBMCs, and the TCR library was made from it. The V and J ends lost 6 bases and 4 bases, in that order; junction bases with no gene match: 20. CDR1 MNHNS and CDR2 SASEGT come from the germline V gene. The CDR3 is 21 residues long.

The TCR comes from a female donor with Graves disease. This specimen was peripheral blood mononuclear cells (PBMCs), taken when the disease was refractory, from a patient treated with antithyroid drugs. The V gene is TRBV6-1, the J gene TRBJ2-6, with 11 bases that match TRBD2. CDR3 sequence (DNA): TGTGCCAGCAGCAAACATAAAATAAAGACTAGCGGGACGACAGGGGCCAACGTCCTGACTTTC. It codes for CASSKHKIKTSGTTGANVLTF.